The TCR beta chain under discussion was sequenced for a study of shared clonotypes between healthy human individuals. CDR1 is MNHEY and CDR2 is SMNVEV in the germline V gene (reference sequence). This CDR3 is built from 16 residues. Deletions cut 0 bases from V and 4 bases from J, with 12 bases between. Here immunoSEQ multiplex PCR was the method, and the copy in TCRdb shows in-frame clones only, minus some. The sample holds about 1.5 million clones, roughly 95% seen once. This receptor was obtained from a young man in good health. The sample consisted of naive CD4+ T cells sorted from blood. Subset indicated: CD45RA+ positively selected. The chain combines TRBV27 with TRBJ2-2; D gene ambiguous. CDR3 sequence: CASSLSRRRSTGELFF. The CDR3, as DNA: TGTGCCAGCAGTTTATCGCGTCGGCGTTCCACCGGGGAGCTGTTTTTT.